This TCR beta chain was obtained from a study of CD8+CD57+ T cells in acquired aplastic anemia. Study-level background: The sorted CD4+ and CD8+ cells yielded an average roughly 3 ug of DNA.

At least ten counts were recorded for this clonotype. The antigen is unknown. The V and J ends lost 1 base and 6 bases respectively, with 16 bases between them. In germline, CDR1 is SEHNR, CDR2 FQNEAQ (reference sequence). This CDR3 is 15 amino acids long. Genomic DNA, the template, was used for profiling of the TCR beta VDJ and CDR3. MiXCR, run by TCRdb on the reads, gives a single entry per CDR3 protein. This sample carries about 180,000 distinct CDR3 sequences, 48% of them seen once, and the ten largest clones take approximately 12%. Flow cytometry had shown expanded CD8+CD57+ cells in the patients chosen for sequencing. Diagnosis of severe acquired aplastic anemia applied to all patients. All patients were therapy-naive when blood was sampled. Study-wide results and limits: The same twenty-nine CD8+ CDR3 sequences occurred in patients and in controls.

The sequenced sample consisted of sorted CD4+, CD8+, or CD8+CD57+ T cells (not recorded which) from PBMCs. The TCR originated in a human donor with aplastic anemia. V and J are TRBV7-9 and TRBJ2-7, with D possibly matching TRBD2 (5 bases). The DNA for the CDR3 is TGTGCCAGCAGCTTAGATCCGGGAAGAATAGGCGAGCAGTACTTC. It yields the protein CASSLDPGRIGEQYF.